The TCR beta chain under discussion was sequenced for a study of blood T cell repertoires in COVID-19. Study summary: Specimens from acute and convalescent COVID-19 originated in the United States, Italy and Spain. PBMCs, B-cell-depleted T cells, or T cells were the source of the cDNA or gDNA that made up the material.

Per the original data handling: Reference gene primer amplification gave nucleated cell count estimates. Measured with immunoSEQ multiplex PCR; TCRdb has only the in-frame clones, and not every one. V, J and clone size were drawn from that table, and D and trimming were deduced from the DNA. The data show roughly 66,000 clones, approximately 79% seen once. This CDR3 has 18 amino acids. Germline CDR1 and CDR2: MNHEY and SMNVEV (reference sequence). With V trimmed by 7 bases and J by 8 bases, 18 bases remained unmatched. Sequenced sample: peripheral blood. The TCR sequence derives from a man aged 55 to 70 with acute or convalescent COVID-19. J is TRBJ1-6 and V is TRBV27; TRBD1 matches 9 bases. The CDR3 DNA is TGTGCCAGCAACCCTATGGGGGACAGGGCTCGCGGAGATTCACCCCTCCACTTT. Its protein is CASNPMGDRARGDSPLHF.